The entry below gives a single TCR beta chain sequence along with its context. This specimen comes from a study of blood T cell repertoires in COVID-19. Study-level background: Samples came from the United States, Italy and Spain, spanning acute and convalescent COVID-19. From T cells, B-cell-depleted T cells, or PBMCs came the material, which was cDNA or gDNA.

Profiling relied on immunoSEQ multiplex PCR, and the TCRdb table lists in-frame clones only, not all of them. The data contain about 300,000 clones, approximately 81% of them singletons. Recovered status applied to Cohort 3 donors who had two consecutive negative PCRs. It also applied to those with clearance or with symptom resolution. V was clipped by 2 bases and J by 0 bases, with 9 bases between them. The CDR3 totals 15 residues. The source of this sequence is a woman in her 50s who had recovered from COVID-19. Sequencing was performed on PBMCs or T cells enriched from blood (not recorded which). This sequence joins TRBV5-7 and TRBJ2-1, with D possibly matching TRBD2 (6 bases). TRBV5-7 is noted as an ORF with a role that remains uncertain. The chain's CDR3 is CASSLSLASYNEQFF. The CDR3 DNA is TGTGCCAGCAGCTTATCACTAGCCTCCTACAATGAGCAGTTCTTC.